This record covers a single T cell receptor (beta chain). The sample comes from a study of blood T cell repertoires in COVID-19. Background on the study: PBMCs, B-cell-depleted T cells, or T cells provided the cDNA or gDNA that made up the material.

Per the original methods: By means of reference gene primer amplification, nucleated cell counts were estimated. Produced via immunoSEQ multiplex PCR; TCRdb's table is partial and in-frame only. For V, J and clone size, that table is used; D and trimming come from the DNA. The sample includes about 140,000 clones, more than 80% of them seen just once. Unmatched junction bases numbered 9, after V lost 6 bases and J lost 2 bases. The CDR3 totals 16 residues. CDR1 is MNHEY, CDR2 SVGEGT, per germline. The receptor was isolated from a human donor in a cohort sampled during active COVID-19. The chain uses TRBV6-2 or TRBV6-3 and TRBJ1-1, with 10 bases identical to TRBD1. Sequences were obtained from peripheral blood. The CDR3 region has the DNA TGTGCCAGCAGCCCTTATGACAGGGGGCTCAACACTGAAGCTTTCTTT. Translated, it gives CASSPYDRGLNTEAFF.